These 10 T cell receptor beta chains were sequenced from one sample in a study of T cell repertoires in cytomegalovirus infection. TCRdb redid the calling of the reads with MiXCR, one entry per CDR3 protein. The profile shows roughly 120,000 distinct CDR3 sequences, roughly 30% of them singletons. Their specific antigens are unknown. This material consisted of CD8+ T cells from cultured PBMCs, taken from culture after CMV antigen stimulation. The receptors come from a human donor in good health (CMV status not recorded). Some clones in this sample may be carry-over from other donors' samples.

The chain has TRBV2 and TRBJ1-1; D is perhaps TRBD1 (6 bases). The CDR3 is 13 amino acids. With 4 bases removed from V and 8 bases from J, the gap between germline ends came to 14 bases. CDR1 and CDR2 from the germline V gene are SNHLY and FYNNEI. The CDR3 DNA reads as TGTGCCAGCAGTGCCAGGGGCTTGGGAGAAGCTTTCTTT. Its protein product is CASSARGLGEAFF.

A word on this clonotype: Germline and junction disagree at one end, which may indicate a read error. The chain links TRBV7-7 to TRBJ2-2; tentative D call: TRBD1 (5 bases). The CDR3 sequence is 15 residues long. Germline V gives CDR1 SSHAT, CDR2 FNYEAQ (reference sequence). Written as DNA, the CDR3 is TGTGCTAGCAGCTGGGGCCCACAGAACACCGGGGAGCTGTTTTTT. As protein: CASSWGPQNTGELFF. Variable domain in full (rest from reference TRBV7-7 and TRBJ2-2): GAGVSQSPRYKVTKRGQDVTLRCDPISSHATLYWYQQALGQGPEFLTYFNYEAQPDKSGLPSDRFSAERPEGSISTLTIQRTEQRDSAMYRCASSWGPQNTGELFFGEGSRLTVL.

The chain recombines TRBV20-1 with TRBJ1-5, with D tentatively TRBD1 (6 bases). V was cut by 0 bases and J by 1 base, with 16 bases left in between. The germline V gene encodes CDR1 DFQATT and CDR2 SNEGSKA (reference sequence). The CDR3 has 17 residues. The CDR3 DNA sequence: TGCAGTGCTAGAGATTGGGAGGGGGTTTGGAGCAATCAGCCCCAGCATTTT. This translates into CSARDWEGVWSNQPQHF.

The chain carries TRBV28 and TRBJ2-7; TRBD1 aligns across 8 bases. Germline CDR1 reads MDHEN; CDR2 reads SYDVKM. This CDR3 has 13 amino acids. V dropped 11 bases and J dropped 7; count of bases not matched to a gene: 13. DNA for the CDR3: TGTGCCTCAAAGTTGCCAGGGGGCGGGGAGCAGTACTTC. Protein product: CASKLPGGGEQYF.

J is TRBJ2-5 and V is TRBV14, with D unclear. CDR1 and CDR2 from the germline V gene are SGHDN and FVKESK. The CDR3 consists of 14 residues. V shed 0 bases and J shed 4 bases, with 9 bases lying between them. The CDR3 region is CASSQDRVPETQYF. CDR3 DNA sequence: TGTGCCAGCAGCCAAGATCGGGTCCCAGAGACCCAGTACTTC.

V and J are TRBV27 and TRBJ2-1; 13 bases line up with TRBD2. The CDR3 contains 16 residues. CDR1 is MNHEY and CDR2 is SMNVEV in the germline V gene (reference sequence). V was pared by 5 bases and J by 3 bases, with 4 bases of the junction left unmatched. As DNA, the CDR3 is TGTGCCAGCAGTATGACTAGCGGGGGGTTCTACAATGAGCAGTTCTTC. Amino acids: CASSMTSGGFYNEQFF.

V usage is TRBV19 and J usage is TRBJ2-1, with 9 nucleotides matching TRBD2. Germline V gene lookup returns CDR1 LNHDA and CDR2 SQIVND (reference sequence). CDR3 size: 15 residues. Trimming cost V 9 bases and J 8 bases; bases outside gene matches: 14. CDR3 bases: TGTGCCAGCACCCTCGGGGCGGGGGGGCTCTATGAGCAGTTCTTC. Encoded protein: CASTLGAGGLYEQFF.

The chain has TRBV19 and TRBJ2-4; D is possibly TRBD2 (6 bases). Germline assignment: CDR1 LNHDA and CDR2 SQIVND (reference sequence). The CDR3 has 17 amino acids. Trimming shortened V by 5 bases and J by 2 bases, and 19 bases separated the two germline ends. The CDR3 DNA follows: TGTGCCAGTAGTCTCCCCCCGGGGGACCCAACCAAAAACATTCAGTACTTC. Translated, it gives CASSLPPGDPTKNIQYF.

The V and J genes are TRBV20-1 and TRBJ1-2; D possibly corresponds to TRBD1 (5 bases). The CDR3 is 14 residues long. With 1 base removed from V and 0 bases from J, the gap between germline ends came to 9 bases. In germline, CDR1 is DFQATT, CDR2 SNEGSKA (reference sequence). CDR3 DNA sequence: TGCAGTGCTAGAGGGGGCGCGGCTAACTATGGCTACACCTTC. Its translation: CSARGGAANYGYTF.

This clonotype was seen at least ten times. This sequence joins TRBV7-2 and TRBJ1-4; no firm D call. V was cut by 2 bases and J by 4 bases, with 14 bases left in between. The CDR3 runs to 16 residues. CDR1 and CDR2 from the germline V gene are SGHTA and FQGNSA. CDR3 residues: CASSLFRELINEKLFF. CDR3 coding DNA: TGTGCCAGCAGCTTATTCCGGGAACTTATTAATGAAAAACTGTTTTTT.